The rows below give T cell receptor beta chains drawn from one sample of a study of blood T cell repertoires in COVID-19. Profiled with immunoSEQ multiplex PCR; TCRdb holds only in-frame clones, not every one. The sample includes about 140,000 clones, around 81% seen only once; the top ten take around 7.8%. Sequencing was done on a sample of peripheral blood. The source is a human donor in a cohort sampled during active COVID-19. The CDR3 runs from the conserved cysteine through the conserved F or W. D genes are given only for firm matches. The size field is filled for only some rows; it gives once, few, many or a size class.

cdr3_aa: CASRRESNQPQHF
cdr3_nt: TGTGCCAGCCGCCGGGAGAGCAATCAGCCCCAGCATTTT
d_call: .
v_call: TRBV2
j_call: TRBJ1-5
clone_size: .

cdr3_aa: CASSYARGRTDTQYF
cdr3_nt: TGTGCCAGCAGTTACGCCAGGGGGCGCACAGATACGCAGTATTTT
d_call: TRBD1
v_call: TRBV6-6
j_call: TRBJ2-3
clone_size: .

cdr3_aa: CASSINFEWSGEQYF
cdr3_nt: TGTGCCAGTAGTATAAACTTTGAGTGGTCCGGCGAGCAGTACTTC
d_call: .
v_call: TRBV19
j_call: TRBJ2-7
clone_size: .

cdr3_aa: CSVEDQGGEQFF
cdr3_nt: TGCAGCGTTGAAGATCAGGGCGGTGAGCAGTTCTTC
d_call: .
v_call: TRBV29-1
j_call: TRBJ2-1
clone_size: .

cdr3_aa: CASSFGTGGVVTEAFF
cdr3_nt: TGTGCCAGCAGCTTCGGGACAGGGGGGGTAGTAACTGAAGCTTTCTTT
d_call: TRBD1
v_call: TRBV7-2
j_call: TRBJ1-1
clone_size: few

cdr3_aa: CASSMGGSREDGYTF
cdr3_nt: TGTGCCAGTAGTATGGGAGGGAGCAGGGAAGATGGCTACACCTTC
d_call: .
v_call: TRBV19
j_call: TRBJ1-2
clone_size: .

cdr3_aa: CASSQQPRFGGGNEQFF
cdr3_nt: TGTGCCAGCAGCCAACAACCGAGATTTGGGGGGGGGAATGAGCAGTTCTTC
d_call: TRBD2
v_call: TRBV3-1/TRBV3-2
j_call: TRBJ2-1
clone_size: .

cdr3_aa: CASSPGTGRNEKLFF
cdr3_nt: TGCGCCAGCAGCCCCGGGACAGGGAGGAATGAAAAACTGTTTTTT
d_call: TRBD1
v_call: TRBV4-1
j_call: TRBJ1-4
clone_size: .

cdr3_aa: CASSEAPRPLYGYTF
cdr3_nt: TGTGCCAGCAGTGAAGCGCCTAGGCCCCTCTATGGCTACACCTTC
d_call: .
v_call: TRBV6-1
j_call: TRBJ1-2
clone_size: .

cdr3_aa: CASSVRDRGYEQYF
cdr3_nt: TGTGCCAGCAGCGTCCGGGACAGGGGCTACGAGCAGTACTTC
d_call: TRBD1
v_call: TRBV27
j_call: TRBJ2-7
clone_size: .

cdr3_aa: CASSPSPGTGAAEQYF
cdr3_nt: TGCGCCAGCAGCCCGTCCCCCGGGACAGGGGCCGCCGAGCAGTACTTC
d_call: TRBD1
v_call: TRBV5-1
j_call: TRBJ2-7
clone_size: .

cdr3_aa: CASSSEGRGPNIQYF
cdr3_nt: TGCGCCAGCAGCTCCGAGGGGCGGGGCCCAAACATTCAGTACTTC
d_call: .
v_call: TRBV5-1
j_call: TRBJ2-4
clone_size: .

cdr3_aa: CATRSGTAGEQYF
cdr3_nt: TGTGCCACCAGATCCGGGACAGCCGGGGAGCAGTACTTC
d_call: TRBD1
v_call: TRBV11-2
j_call: TRBJ2-7
clone_size: .

cdr3_aa: CASMSLDGGRYNEQFF
cdr3_nt: TGCGCCAGCATGTCGCTTGACGGAGGACGTTACAATGAGCAGTTCTTC
d_call: .
v_call: TRBV5-1
j_call: TRBJ2-1
clone_size: .

cdr3_aa: CASTLGQEAPYEQYF
cdr3_nt: TGTGCCAGTACCCTAGGACAGGAGGCGCCCTACGAGCAGTACTTC
d_call: TRBD1
v_call: TRBV19
j_call: TRBJ2-7
clone_size: .

cdr3_aa: CASSYSTDRVHEQYF
cdr3_nt: TGTGCCAGCAGTTACTCGACGGACAGGGTCCACGAGCAGTACTTC
d_call: TRBD1
v_call: TRBV6-5
j_call: TRBJ2-7
clone_size: .

cdr3_aa: CASSFGGSWDTQYF
cdr3_nt: TGTGCCAGCAGTTTCGGCGGTTCCTGGGATACGCAGTATTTT
d_call: .
v_call: TRBV27
j_call: TRBJ2-3
clone_size: .

cdr3_aa: CASSLASAQETQYF
cdr3_nt: TGTGCCAGCAGCTTAGCTAGCGCACAAGAGACCCAGTACTTC
d_call: .
v_call: TRBV7-6
j_call: TRBJ2-5
clone_size: .

cdr3_aa: CASSWTGERDEKLFF
cdr3_nt: TGTGCCAGCAGCTGGACAGGGGAGAGGGATGAAAAACTGTTTTTT
d_call: TRBD1
v_call: TRBV7-9
j_call: TRBJ1-4
clone_size: .

cdr3_aa: CATSRATIYGYTF
cdr3_nt: TGTGCCACCAGCAGAGCAACAATTTATGGCTACACCTTC
d_call: .
v_call: TRBV15
j_call: TRBJ1-2
clone_size: .

cdr3_aa: CASRSKGGDSYNEQFF
cdr3_nt: TGTGCCAGCAGATCCAAAGGGGGGGATTCCTACAATGAGCAGTTCTTC
d_call: .
v_call: TRBV11-2
j_call: TRBJ2-1
clone_size: .

cdr3_aa: CASSLFLSDRGVFGEKLFF
cdr3_nt: TGTGCCAGCAGTTTATTTCTATCGGACAGGGGGGTATTTGGTGAAAAACTGTTTTTT
d_call: TRBD1
v_call: TRBV27
j_call: TRBJ1-4
clone_size: .

cdr3_aa: CASSQEVRTANNSPLHF
cdr3_nt: TGCGCCAGCAGCCAAGAAGTTCGGACAGCCAATAATTCACCCCTCCACTTT
d_call: .
v_call: TRBV4-1
j_call: TRBJ1-6
clone_size: .

cdr3_aa: CASSLGRAYEQYF
cdr3_nt: TGTGCCAGCAGCTTGGGGAGGGCCTACGAGCAGTACTTC
d_call: .
v_call: TRBV5-5
j_call: TRBJ2-7
clone_size: .

cdr3_aa: CASSVVSGGSSYNEQFF
cdr3_nt: TGTGCCAGCAGCGTAGTTAGCGGGGGTAGCTCCTACAATGAGCAGTTCTTC
d_call: TRBD2
v_call: TRBV9
j_call: TRBJ2-1
clone_size: .

cdr3_aa: CASSEAGGVNQPQHF
cdr3_nt: TGTGCCAGCAGTGAAGCGGGGGGGGTGAATCAGCCCCAGCATTTT
d_call: .
v_call: TRBV6-1
j_call: TRBJ1-5
clone_size: .

cdr3_aa: CASSRGRQQNYGYTF
cdr3_nt: TGTGCCAGTAGTAGGGGAAGACAGCAAAATTATGGCTACACCTTC
d_call: .
v_call: TRBV19
j_call: TRBJ1-2
clone_size: .

cdr3_aa: CASLQAGGEKLFF
cdr3_nt: TGCGCCAGTTTACAGGCGGGGGGGGAAAAACTGTTTTTT
d_call: .
v_call: TRBV10-2
j_call: TRBJ1-4
clone_size: .

cdr3_aa: CASSLFQRGAKDTQYF
cdr3_nt: TGTGCCAGCAGCTTGTTCCAGCGGGGGGCCAAAGATACGCAGTATTTT
d_call: TRBD2
v_call: TRBV5-4
j_call: TRBJ2-3
clone_size: .

cdr3_aa: CASSRDRRQDTEAFF
cdr3_nt: TGTGCCAGCTCGAGAGACAGGAGACAAGACACTGAAGCTTTCTTT
d_call: .
v_call: TRBV18
j_call: TRBJ1-1
clone_size: .

cdr3_aa: CASSDMTGRPYNEQFF
cdr3_nt: TGTGCCAGCAGTGACATGACAGGGCGCCCCTACAATGAGCAGTTCTTC
d_call: TRBD1
v_call: TRBV6-1
j_call: TRBJ2-1
clone_size: .

cdr3_aa: CASSESGGFGNTIYF
cdr3_nt: TGTGCCAGCAGTGAATCAGGGGGCTTTGGAAACACCATATATTTT
d_call: TRBD1
v_call: TRBV2
j_call: TRBJ1-3
clone_size: .

cdr3_aa: CASRYSWTGVSEAFF
cdr3_nt: TGTGCCAGCAGGTATTCCTGGACAGGGGTTTCTGAAGCTTTCTTT
d_call: TRBD1
v_call: TRBV6-5
j_call: TRBJ1-1
clone_size: .

cdr3_aa: CAISDRDREGTEAFF
cdr3_nt: TGTGCCATCAGTGACCGGGACAGGGAAGGTACTGAAGCTTTCTTT
d_call: TRBD1
v_call: TRBV10-3
j_call: TRBJ1-1
clone_size: .

cdr3_aa: CASSHPGLQETQYF
cdr3_nt: TGCGCCAGCAGCCACCCGGGACTACAAGAGACCCAGTACTTC
d_call: TRBD2
v_call: TRBV4-1
j_call: TRBJ2-5
clone_size: .

cdr3_aa: CASTLAGGPSEQYF
cdr3_nt: TGTGCCAGCACCTTAGCGGGGGGACCCTCGGAGCAGTACTTC
d_call: TRBD2
v_call: TRBV2
j_call: TRBJ2-7
clone_size: .

cdr3_aa: CASRATGTDTQYF
cdr3_nt: TGTGCCAGCAGAGCGACAGGCACAGATACGCAGTATTTT
d_call: .
v_call: TRBV28
j_call: TRBJ2-3
clone_size: .

cdr3_aa: CASSTSGVGANVLTF
cdr3_nt: TGTGCCAGTAGTACATCAGGGGTTGGGGCCAACGTCCTGACTTTC
d_call: .
v_call: TRBV19
j_call: TRBJ2-6
clone_size: once

cdr3_aa: CASSPRTGRMNTEAFF
cdr3_nt: TGTGCCAGCTCACCCCGGACAGGGAGGATGAACACTGAAGCTTTCTTT
d_call: TRBD1
v_call: TRBV18
j_call: TRBJ1-1
clone_size: .

cdr3_aa: CASSPLQGRYNEQFF
cdr3_nt: TGTGCCAGCAGTCCACTACAGGGGCGATACAATGAGCAGTTCTTC
d_call: TRBD1
v_call: TRBV6-5
j_call: TRBJ2-1
clone_size: .

cdr3_aa: CASSFDRATYEQYF
cdr3_nt: TGCGCCAGCAGTTTTGACAGGGCTACCTACGAGCAGTACTTC
d_call: TRBD1
v_call: TRBV5-1
j_call: TRBJ2-7
clone_size: .

cdr3_aa: CASSFGPGNYGYTF
cdr3_nt: TGTGCCAGCAGTTTCGGGCCGGGGAACTATGGCTACACCTTC
d_call: .
v_call: TRBV27
j_call: TRBJ1-2
clone_size: .

cdr3_aa: CASSLASGTVSGNTIYF
cdr3_nt: TGTGCCAGCAGCTTGGCCAGCGGGACCGTCTCTGGAAACACCATATATTTT
d_call: .
v_call: TRBV5-4
j_call: TRBJ1-3
clone_size: .

cdr3_aa: CASTNRAYEQYF
cdr3_nt: TGTGCCAGCACCAACAGGGCCTACGAGCAGTACTTC
d_call: .
v_call: TRBV2
j_call: TRBJ2-7
clone_size: .

cdr3_aa: CASSLRDYYGYTF
cdr3_nt: TGTGCCAGCAGCCTCCGGGACTACTATGGCTACACCTTC
d_call: .
v_call: TRBV7-2
j_call: TRBJ1-2
clone_size: .

cdr3_aa: CASSLGGRNEKLFF
cdr3_nt: TGTGCCAGCAGCTTAGGAGGGCGGAATGAAAAACTGTTTTTT
d_call: .
v_call: TRBV11-2
j_call: TRBJ1-4
clone_size: .

cdr3_aa: CASSLKVTSGGRDTQYF
cdr3_nt: TGTGCCAGCAGCTTGAAGGTTACTAGCGGGGGCCGGGATACGCAGTATTTT
d_call: TRBD2
v_call: TRBV5-4
j_call: TRBJ2-3
clone_size: .